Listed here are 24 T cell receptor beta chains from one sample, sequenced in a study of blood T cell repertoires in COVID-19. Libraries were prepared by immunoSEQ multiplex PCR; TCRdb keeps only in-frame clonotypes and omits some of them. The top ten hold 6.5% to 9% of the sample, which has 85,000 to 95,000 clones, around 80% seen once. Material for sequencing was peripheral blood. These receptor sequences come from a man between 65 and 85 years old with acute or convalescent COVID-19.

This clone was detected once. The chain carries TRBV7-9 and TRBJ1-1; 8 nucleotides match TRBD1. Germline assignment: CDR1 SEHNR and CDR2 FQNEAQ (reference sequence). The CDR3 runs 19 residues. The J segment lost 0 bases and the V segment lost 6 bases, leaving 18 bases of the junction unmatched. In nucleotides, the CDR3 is TGTGCCAGCAGTTCGGGGTGGGCAGGGGGCAGACCCATGAACACTGAAGCTTTCTTT. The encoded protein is CASSSGWAGGRPMNTEAFF.

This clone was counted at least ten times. The CDR3 region has the DNA TGCGCCAGCAGCTTGTCTAGTAACAATGAGCAGTTCTTC. It is translated as CASSLSSNNEQFF. The chain employs TRBV5-1 and TRBJ2-1; D uncertain. This CDR3 comprises 13 residues. Germline V gene lookup returns CDR1 SGHRS and CDR2 YFSETQ. The V end was cut by 1 base, the J end by 5 bases, with 7 bases between.

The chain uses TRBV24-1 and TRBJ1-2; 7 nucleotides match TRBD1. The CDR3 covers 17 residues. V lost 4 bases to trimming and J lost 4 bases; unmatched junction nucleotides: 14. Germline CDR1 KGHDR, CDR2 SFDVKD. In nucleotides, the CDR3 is TGTGCCACCAGTGACACCAACTCTCGGGACAGCCTCTATGGCTACACCTTC. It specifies CATSDTNSRDSLYGYTF.

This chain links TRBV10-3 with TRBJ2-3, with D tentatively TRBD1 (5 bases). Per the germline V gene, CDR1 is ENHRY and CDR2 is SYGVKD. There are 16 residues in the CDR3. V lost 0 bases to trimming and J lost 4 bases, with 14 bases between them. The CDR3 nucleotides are TGTGCCATCAGTGAGTCGGGGCGGAAGGCGGCAGATACGCAGTATTTT. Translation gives CAISESGRKAADTQYF.

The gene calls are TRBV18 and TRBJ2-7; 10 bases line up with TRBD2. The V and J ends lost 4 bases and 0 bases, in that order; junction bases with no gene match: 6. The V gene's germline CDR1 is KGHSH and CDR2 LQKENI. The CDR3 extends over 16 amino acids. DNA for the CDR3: TGTGCCAGCTCACAACTAGCGGGAAGGACCTCCTACGAGCAGTACTTC. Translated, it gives CASSQLAGRTSYEQYF.

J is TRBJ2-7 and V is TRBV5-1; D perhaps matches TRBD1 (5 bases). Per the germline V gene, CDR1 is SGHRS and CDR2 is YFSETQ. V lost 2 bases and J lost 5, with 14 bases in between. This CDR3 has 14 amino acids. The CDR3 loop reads CASSFGQGTHEQYF. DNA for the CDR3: TGCGCCAGCAGCTTTGGGCAGGGAACCCACGAGCAGTACTTC.

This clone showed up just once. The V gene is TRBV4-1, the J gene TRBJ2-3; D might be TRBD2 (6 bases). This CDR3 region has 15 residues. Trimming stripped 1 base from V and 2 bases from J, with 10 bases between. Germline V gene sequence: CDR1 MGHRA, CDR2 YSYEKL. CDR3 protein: CASSQVLANTDTQYF. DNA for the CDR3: TGCGCCAGCAGCCAAGTGCTAGCGAACACAGATACGCAGTATTTT.

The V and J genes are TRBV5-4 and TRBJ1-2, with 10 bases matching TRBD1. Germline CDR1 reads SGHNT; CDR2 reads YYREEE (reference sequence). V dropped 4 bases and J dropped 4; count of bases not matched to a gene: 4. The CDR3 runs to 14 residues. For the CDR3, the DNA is TGTGCCAGCAGCACGACAGGGGGCGCCTATGGCTACACCTTC. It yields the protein CASSTTGGAYGYTF.

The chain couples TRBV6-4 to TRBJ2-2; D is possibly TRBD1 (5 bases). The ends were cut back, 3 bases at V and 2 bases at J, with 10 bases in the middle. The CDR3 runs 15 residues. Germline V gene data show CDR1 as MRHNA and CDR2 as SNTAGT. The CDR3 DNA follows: TGTGCCAGCAGTGAGCGACAGTTAAACACCGGGGAGCTGTTTTTT. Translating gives CASSERQLNTGELFF.

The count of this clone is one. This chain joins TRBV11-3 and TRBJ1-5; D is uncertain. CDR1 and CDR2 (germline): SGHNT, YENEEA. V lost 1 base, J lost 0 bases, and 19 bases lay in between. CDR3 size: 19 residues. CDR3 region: CASSLAGLAGKDSNQPQHF. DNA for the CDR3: TGTGCCAGCAGCTTAGCTGGGTTGGCGGGGAAAGATAGCAATCAGCCCCAGCATTTT.

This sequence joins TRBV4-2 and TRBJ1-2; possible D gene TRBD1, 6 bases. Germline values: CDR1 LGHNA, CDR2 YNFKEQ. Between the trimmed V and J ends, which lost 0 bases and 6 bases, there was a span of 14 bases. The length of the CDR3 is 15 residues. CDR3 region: CASSQEGGAQDGYTF. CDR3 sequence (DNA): TGTGCCAGCAGCCAAGAAGGGGGAGCTCAGGATGGCTACACCTTC.

In nucleotides, the CDR3 is TGTGCCAGTAGTACTGACAGGGGCCCCTACAATGAGCAGTTCTTC. Its translation is CASSTDRGPYNEQFF. The rearrangement links TRBV19 to TRBJ2-1, with 8 positions matching TRBD1. CDR3 length: 15 amino acids. Germline trimming cut 4 bases from V and 2 bases from J; bases unmatched to any gene: 4. Germline loops: CDR1 LNHDA, CDR2 SQIVND (reference sequence).

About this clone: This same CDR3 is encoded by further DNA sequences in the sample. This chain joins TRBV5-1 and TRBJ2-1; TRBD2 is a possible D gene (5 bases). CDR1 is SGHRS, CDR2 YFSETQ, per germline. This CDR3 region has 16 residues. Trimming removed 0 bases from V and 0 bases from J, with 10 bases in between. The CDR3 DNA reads TGCGCCAGCAGCTTGGCCGGTGGGAGCTCCTACAATGAGCAGTTCTTC. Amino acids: CASSLAGGSSYNEQFF.

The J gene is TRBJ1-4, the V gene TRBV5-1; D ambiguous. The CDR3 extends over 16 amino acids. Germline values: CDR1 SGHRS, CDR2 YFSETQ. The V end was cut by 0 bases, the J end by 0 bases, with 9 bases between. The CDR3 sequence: CASSLGSFTTNEKLFF. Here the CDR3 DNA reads TGCGCCAGCAGCTTGGGGAGCTTTACAACTAATGAAAAACTGTTTTTT.

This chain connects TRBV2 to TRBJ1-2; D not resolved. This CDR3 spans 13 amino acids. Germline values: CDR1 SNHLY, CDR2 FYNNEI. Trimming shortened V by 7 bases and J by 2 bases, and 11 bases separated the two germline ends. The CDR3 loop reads CASTTIGNYGYTF. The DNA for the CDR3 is TGTGCCAGCACCACAATCGGGAACTATGGCTACACCTTC.

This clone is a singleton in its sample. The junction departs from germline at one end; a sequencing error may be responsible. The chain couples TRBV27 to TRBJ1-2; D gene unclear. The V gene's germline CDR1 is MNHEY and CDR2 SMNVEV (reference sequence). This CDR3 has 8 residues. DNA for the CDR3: TGTGCCAGCACGACTTGCCCCTTC. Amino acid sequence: CASTTCPF.

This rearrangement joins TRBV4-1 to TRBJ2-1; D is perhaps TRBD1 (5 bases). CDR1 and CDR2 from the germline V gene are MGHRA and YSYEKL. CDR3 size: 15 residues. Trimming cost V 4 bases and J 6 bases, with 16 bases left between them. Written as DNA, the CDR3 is TGCGCCAGCAGCCTGTTGGTGGTAGGGGCCAATGAGCAGTTCTTC. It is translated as CASSLLVVGANEQFF.

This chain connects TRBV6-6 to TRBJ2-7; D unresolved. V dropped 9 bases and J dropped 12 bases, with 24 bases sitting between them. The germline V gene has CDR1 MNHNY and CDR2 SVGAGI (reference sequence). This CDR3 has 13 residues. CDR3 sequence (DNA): TGTGCCAGGTCACACGGCTACAGAGCCCCGTCGTACGTC. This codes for CARSHGYRAPSYV.

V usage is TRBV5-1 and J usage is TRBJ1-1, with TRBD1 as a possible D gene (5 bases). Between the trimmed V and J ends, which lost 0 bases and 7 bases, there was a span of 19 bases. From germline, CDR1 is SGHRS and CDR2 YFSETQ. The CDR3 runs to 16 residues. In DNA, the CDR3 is TGCGCCAGCAGCTTGGAAGTAGGGGCGACTAGACTTGAAGCTTTCTTT. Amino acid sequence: CASSLEVGATRLEAFF.

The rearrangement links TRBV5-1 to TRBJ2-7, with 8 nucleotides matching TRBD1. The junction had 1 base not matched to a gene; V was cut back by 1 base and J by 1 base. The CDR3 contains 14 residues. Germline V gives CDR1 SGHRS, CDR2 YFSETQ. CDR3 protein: CASSLWTGSYEQYF. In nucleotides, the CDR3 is TGCGCCAGCAGCTTGTGGACAGGGTCCTACGAGCAGTACTTC.

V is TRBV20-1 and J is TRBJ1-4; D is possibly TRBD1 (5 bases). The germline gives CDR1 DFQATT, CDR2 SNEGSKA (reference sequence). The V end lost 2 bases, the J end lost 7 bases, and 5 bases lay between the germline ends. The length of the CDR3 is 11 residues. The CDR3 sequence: CSARRGEKLFF. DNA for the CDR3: TGCAGTGCTAGAAGGGGTGAAAAACTGTTTTTT.

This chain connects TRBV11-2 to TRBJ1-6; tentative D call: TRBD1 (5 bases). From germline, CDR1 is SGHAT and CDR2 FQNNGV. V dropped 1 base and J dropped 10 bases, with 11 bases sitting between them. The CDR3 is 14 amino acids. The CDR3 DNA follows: TGTGCCAGCAGCTTAGGGGGCCTGAGCTCACCCCTCCACTTT. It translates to CASSLGGLSSPLHF.

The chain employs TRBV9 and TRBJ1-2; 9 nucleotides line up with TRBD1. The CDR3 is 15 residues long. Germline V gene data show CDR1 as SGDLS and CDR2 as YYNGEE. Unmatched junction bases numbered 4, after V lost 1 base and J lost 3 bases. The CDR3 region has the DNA TGTGCCAGCAGCGTAACAGGGGGCCTTCACTATGGCTACACCTTC. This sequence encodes CASSVTGGLHYGYTF.

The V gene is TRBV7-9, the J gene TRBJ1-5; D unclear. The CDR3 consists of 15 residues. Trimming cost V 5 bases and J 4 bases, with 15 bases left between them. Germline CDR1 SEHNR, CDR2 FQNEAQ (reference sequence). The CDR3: CASSLGHSFNQPQHF. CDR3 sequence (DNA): TGTGCCAGCAGCCTAGGCCACAGTTTTAATCAGCCCCAGCATTTT.